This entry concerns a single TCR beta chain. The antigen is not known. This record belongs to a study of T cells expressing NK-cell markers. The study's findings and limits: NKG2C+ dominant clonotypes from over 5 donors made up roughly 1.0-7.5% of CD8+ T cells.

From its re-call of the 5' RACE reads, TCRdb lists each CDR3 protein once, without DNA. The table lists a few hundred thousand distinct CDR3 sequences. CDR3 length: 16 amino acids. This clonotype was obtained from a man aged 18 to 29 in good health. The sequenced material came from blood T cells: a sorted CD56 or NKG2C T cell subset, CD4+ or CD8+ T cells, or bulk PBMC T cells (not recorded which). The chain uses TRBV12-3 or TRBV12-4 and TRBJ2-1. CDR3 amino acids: CASSLALGSFGNEQFF.